The 29 T cell receptor beta chains listed next were all sequenced from one sample in a study of T cells in tumors after PD-1 blockade (dated by TCRdb to between 2018 and 2021). Library prep was done by the immunoSEQ multiplex PCR assay. TCRdb mirrors the immuneACCESS table, restricted to in-frame sequences. Some clones are absent from its copies; in checked studies, under half trace to an unresolved V gene, and the reason for the others is unknown. The sample includes under 6,500 clones, with roughly 80% observed a single time. The top ten hold 40% to 60% of the sample. The source material was PBMCs, sampled after anti-PD-1 therapy. The origin of the receptors is a human donor with advanced basal cell or squamous cell carcinoma (not recorded which).

The rearrangement joins TRBV7-9 to TRBJ1-1, with D hard to call. CDR3 length equals 14 residues. Germline-derived CDR1 and CDR2 are SEHNR and FQNEAQ (reference sequence). Between the trimmed V and J ends, which lost 1 base and 0 bases, there was a span of 6 bases. CDR3 nucleotides: TGTGCCAGCAGCTTAGACGTGATGAACACTGAAGCTTTCTTT. Protein sequence: CASSLDVMNTEAFF.

The rearrangement joins TRBV4-3 to TRBJ1-4, with D hard to call. Germline V CDR1 and CDR2: LGHNA, YSLEER. This CDR3 contains 13 residues. V lost 0 bases to trimming and J lost 12 bases, with 11 bases between them. The CDR3 nucleotides are TGCGCCAGCAGCCAAGATGGTGGGTTTGAACTGTTTTTT. Its translation: CASSQDGGFELFF.

V and J are TRBV29-1 and TRBJ2-4; D unclear. The ends were cut back, 7 bases at V and 5 bases at J, with 12 bases in the middle. This CDR3 region has 12 residues. Per germline, CDR1 SQVTM and CDR2 ANQGSEA. The DNA of the CDR3 is TGCAGCGCAGGACCGGCCGAAAACATTCAGTACTTC. Translated: CSAGPAENIQYF.

J is TRBJ2-7 and V is TRBV5-1, with 8 bases that match TRBD1. This CDR3 is built from 14 residues. J lost 4 bases, V lost 4 bases, and 7 bases had no gene match. CDR1 SGHRS and CDR2 YFSETQ come from the germline V gene. The CDR3 DNA reads TGCGCCAGCAGCCTTACGACAGGGGAATACGAGCAGTACTTC. As protein: CASSLTTGEYEQYF.

The chain is built from TRBV19 and TRBJ2-1, with D perhaps assigned TRBD1 or TRBD2 (5 bases each). Germline lookup yields CDR1 LNHDA and CDR2 SQIVND (reference sequence). Trimming removed 3 bases from V and 8 bases from J, with 14 bases in between. CDR3 length: 14 residues. CDR3 bases: TGTGCCAGTAGTATCGCGCCGGGACCCGATGAGCAGTTCTTC. It specifies CASSIAPGPDEQFF. The full variable domain, in which reference TRBV19 and TRBJ2-1 provide the parts outside the CDR3, is DGGITQSPKYLFRKEGQNVTLSCEQNLNHDAMYWYRQDPGQGLRLIYYSQIVNDFQKGDIAEGYSVSREKKESFPLTVTSAQKNPTAFYLCASSIAPGPDEQFFGPGTRLTVL.

The chain joins TRBV7-9 to TRBJ2-5; possible D gene TRBD1, 6 bases. The CDR3 runs to 15 residues. Germline V lookup: CDR1 SEHNR, CDR2 FQNEAQ (reference sequence). Trimming took 1 base from V and 5 from J, leaving 14 bases between them. DNA of the CDR3: TGTGCCAGCAGCTTAGTGGGGGCAGGGATGGAGACCCAGTACTTC. Its translation is CASSLVGAGMETQYF.

The J gene is TRBJ2-2, the V gene TRBV19; no definite D call. V shed 1 base and J shed 6 bases, with 6 bases lying between them. There are 13 residues in the CDR3. Germline lookup yields CDR1 LNHDA and CDR2 SQIVND (reference sequence). CDR3 coding DNA: TGTGCCAGTAGTATAGGCGGTTCCGGGGAGCTGTTTTTT. This gives the protein CASSIGGSGELFF. The full variable domain, with the rest looked up from reference TRBV19 and TRBJ2-2, is DGGITQSPKYLFRKEGQNVTLSCEQNLNHDAMYWYRQDPGQGLRLIYYSQIVNDFQKGDIAEGYSVSREKKESFPLTVTSAQKNPTAFYLCASSIGGSGELFFGEGSRLTVL.

The chain recombines TRBV2 with TRBJ2-7, with TRBD1 identical over 10 bases. The germline V gene encodes CDR1 SNHLY and CDR2 FYNNEI. This CDR3 is 12 amino acids long. With V trimmed by 8 bases and J by 3 bases, 1 base remained unmatched. The CDR3 protein is CASWTGGYEQYF. The CDR3 nucleotides read TGTGCCAGCTGGACAGGGGGCTACGAGCAGTACTTC.

The J gene is TRBJ2-3, the V gene TRBV5-5; 13 bases are shared with TRBD2. The CDR3 loop spans 17 amino acids. V shed 3 bases, J shed 0 bases, and the junction held 4 bases outside the gene matches. Germline V gene lookup returns CDR1 SGHKS and CDR2 YYEKEE (reference sequence). The CDR3 DNA is TGTGCCAGCAGCTGGAGGACTAGCGGGGGTAGCACAGATACGCAGTATTTT. Residues: CASSWRTSGGSTDTQYF.

This chain uses TRBV27 with TRBJ1-6, with a possible D match to TRBD1 (5 bases). V lost 6 bases and J 8 bases, leaving 14 bases between the germline ends. CDR1 and CDR2 from the germline V gene are MNHEY and SMNVEV (reference sequence). The CDR3 length is 14 residues. This CDR3 is CASSPTGGDSPLHF. In nucleotides, the CDR3 is TGTGCCAGCAGCCCTACGGGAGGGGATTCACCCCTCCACTTT.

The chain has TRBV2 and TRBJ1-2; 8 nucleotides match TRBD1. Germline-derived CDR1 and CDR2 are SNHLY and FYNNEI. V lost 5 bases and J lost 4; bases outside the gene matches: 12. CDR3 length: 16 amino acids. The DNA for the CDR3 is TGTGCCAGCAGTCTCTTCGAGGACAGGGTATTCTATGGCTACACCTTC. Its protein product is CASSLFEDRVFYGYTF. Full variable domain (remainder filled in from reference TRBV2 and TRBJ1-2): EPEVTQTPSHQVTQMGQEVILRCVPISNHLYFYWYRQILGQKVEFLVSFYNNEISEKSEIFDDQFSVERPDGSNFTLKIRSTKLEDSAMYFCASSLFEDRVFYGYTFGSGTRLTVV.

The rearrangement joins TRBV27 to TRBJ2-1; D may match TRBD1 or TRBD2 (5 bases each). CDR1 MNHEY and CDR2 SMNVEV come from the germline V gene (reference sequence). There are 14 residues in the CDR3. The V end was cut by 6 bases, the J end by 6 bases, with 15 bases between. CDR3 residues: CASRTGTSLNEQFF. The CDR3 nucleotides are TGTGCCAGCAGAACCGGGACCTCCCTCAATGAGCAGTTCTTC.

This clone was picked up one time. The chain is built from TRBV6-1 and TRBJ1-1; weak D call: TRBD1 (5 bases). CDR1 and CDR2 (germline): MNHNS, SASEGT. The CDR3 is 13 residues long. Between the trimmed V and J ends, which lost 1 base and 7 bases, there was a span of 10 bases. The CDR3 region is CASSEVGEGEAFF. CDR3 DNA: TGTGCCAGCAGTGAAGTGGGGGAGGGTGAAGCTTTCTTT.

The chain carries TRBV19 and TRBJ2-2; D ambiguous. The CDR3 extends over 16 amino acids. CDR1 LNHDA and CDR2 SQIVND come from the germline V gene (reference sequence). Trimming took 6 bases from V and 0 from J, leaving 14 bases between them. The CDR3 spells CASSPLNRANTGELFF. In nucleotides, the CDR3 is TGTGCCAGTAGCCCCCTCAACAGAGCGAACACCGGGGAGCTGTTTTTT.

The V gene is TRBV19, the J gene TRBJ2-2, with 8 bases aligning to TRBD1. Germline V gives CDR1 LNHDA, CDR2 SQIVND (reference sequence). V was clipped by 3 bases and J by 3 bases; unmatched bases: 12. The CDR3 length is 18 residues. CDR3 in DNA: TGTGCCAGTAGTATGAGATGGACAGGGATATCGGACACCGGGGAGCTGTTTTTT. It translates to CASSMRWTGISDTGELFF. Full variable domain (rest looked up from reference TRBV19 and TRBJ2-2): DGGITQSPKYLFRKEGQNVTLSCEQNLNHDAMYWYRQDPGQGLRLIYYSQIVNDFQKGDIAEGYSVSREKKESFPLTVTSAQKNPTAFYLCASSMRWTGISDTGELFFGEGSRLTVL.

This clone has a handful of counts. The gene calls are TRBV7-9 and TRBJ2-5; no clear D gene. Germline CDR1 SEHNR, CDR2 FQNEAQ (reference sequence). Deletions cut 5 bases from V and 5 bases from J, with 9 bases between. The CDR3 sequence is 12 residues long. The CDR3 region has the DNA TGTGCCAGCAGCCCAGACGAGGAGACCCAGTACTTC. Encoded protein: CASSPDEETQYF.

The V gene is TRBV5-1, the J gene TRBJ1-3; the D is unclear. This CDR3 has 14 residues. Between the trimmed V and J ends, which lost 4 bases and 2 bases, there was a span of 10 bases. Germline CDR1 reads SGHRS; CDR2 reads YFSETQ. The CDR3 protein is CASSPDRAGNTIYF. The CDR3 DNA follows: TGCGCCAGCAGCCCGGACCGGGCTGGAAACACCATATATTTT.

The chain is built from TRBV5-1 and TRBJ2-5; 8 bases agree with TRBD2. The CDR3 length is 15 residues. Looked up from germline, CDR1 is SGHRS and CDR2 is YFSETQ. Trimming at V came to 0 bases and at J to 4 bases, leaving 5 bases not matched to a gene. The DNA of the CDR3 is TGCGCCAGCAGCTTGGTCGCGGGGGGCCGAGAGACCCAGTACTTC. It is translated as CASSLVAGGRETQYF.

The CDR3 sequence: CASSRNRGLSSGNTIYF. The CDR3 DNA is TGCGCCAGCAGCCGAAACAGGGGGCTTAGCTCTGGAAACACCATATATTTT. J is TRBJ1-3 and V is TRBV4-3, with 9 bases identical to TRBD1. The CDR3 sequence is 17 residues long. Germline V lookup: CDR1 LGHNA, CDR2 YSLEER. The junction had 7 bases not matched to a gene; V was cut back by 4 bases and J by 0 bases.

The chain recombines TRBV4-1 with TRBJ1-2, with 9 bases fitting TRBD1. Germline-derived CDR1 and CDR2 are MGHRA and YSYEKL. The CDR3 has 14 amino acids. V was clipped by 3 bases and J by 7 bases; unmatched bases: 6. CDR3 nucleotide sequence: TGCGCCAGCAGCCACGGACAGGGGCCCCTTGGCTACACCTTC. Translation: CASSHGQGPLGYTF.

The gene calls are TRBV11-2 and TRBJ1-2; D uncertain. The CDR3 length is 18 residues. Germline lookup yields CDR1 SGHAT and CDR2 FQNNGV. Deletions cut 4 bases from V and 4 bases from J, with 25 bases between. CDR3 sequence reads: CASSSLVWAGPLLYGYTF. DNA of the CDR3: TGTGCCAGCAGCTCGCTTGTGTGGGCAGGCCCACTACTCTATGGCTACACCTTC.

V usage is TRBV28 and J usage is TRBJ1-4; TRBD1 matches 9 bases. CDR1 is MDHEN and CDR2 is SYDVKM in the germline V gene. This CDR3 has 14 residues. After removal of 10 bases from V and 5 bases from J, the junction contained 8 bases not matched to a gene. As DNA, the CDR3 is TGTGCCACCGCAACAGGGGGCCAGAATGAAAAACTGTTTTTT. Protein sequence: CATATGGQNEKLFF.

The CDR3 DNA is TGTGCCAGCAGTGCCCCGGCGGGGGCCCGGGAGACCCAGTACTTC. Translating gives CASSAPAGARETQYF. V gene TRBV2 combines with J gene TRBJ2-5; tentatively, D is TRBD2 (7 bases). CDR3 length equals 15 residues. CDR1 is SNHLY and CDR2 is FYNNEI in the germline V gene. Trimming left V 4 bases short and J 5 bases short, with 17 bases between.

The chain couples TRBV5-1 to TRBJ2-3; 8 bases are shared with TRBD2. The germline V gene has CDR1 SGHRS and CDR2 YFSETQ. CDR3 size: 15 residues. Trimming removed 7 bases from V and 0 bases from J; junction bases left unmatched: 7. CDR3 loop: CASRRVAGSTDTQYF. The CDR3, as DNA: TGCGCCAGCCGCCGCGTAGCGGGGAGCACAGATACGCAGTATTTT.

The CDR3: CAWSVGEGDNYGYTF. The CDR3 bases are TGTGCCTGGAGTGTAGGAGAGGGGGATAACTATGGCTACACCTTC. The chain has TRBV30 and TRBJ1-2, with D maybe TRBD1 (6 bases). The CDR3 runs to 15 residues. Trimming stripped 0 bases from V and 1 base from J, with 12 bases between. Germline CDR1 reads GTSNPN; CDR2 reads SVGIG (reference sequence).

This clone has a handful of counts. This chain connects TRBV7-2 to TRBJ2-5, with 12 bases that match TRBD2. J was trimmed by 2 bases and V by 5 bases; bases with no gene match: 6. The CDR3 has 16 residues. Per germline, CDR1 SGHTA and CDR2 FQGNSA. The CDR3 sequence: CASSILTSGGQETQYF. CDR3 sequence (DNA): TGTGCCAGCAGCATACTGACTAGCGGGGGACAAGAGACCCAGTACTTC. Together with reference TRBV7-2 and TRBJ2-5, the CDR3 gives the full variable domain: GAGVSQSPSNKVTEKGKDVELRCDPISGHTALYWYRQSLGQGLEFLIYFQGNSAPDKSGLPSDRFSAERTGGSVSTLTIQRTQQEDSAVYLCASSILTSGGQETQYFGPGTRLLVL.

This sequence joins TRBV6-1 and TRBJ1-6, with 7 positions matching TRBD1. V trimming: 0 bases; J trimming: 4 bases; junction bases outside the gene matches: 3. This CDR3 has 16 residues. The germline V gene encodes CDR1 MNHNS and CDR2 SASEGT. The chain's CDR3 is CASSEALQGYNSPLHF. CDR3 DNA sequence: TGTGCCAGCAGTGAAGCGTTACAGGGGTATAATTCACCCCTCCACTTT.

V and J are TRBV7-2 and TRBJ2-7, with 10 positions matching TRBD1. CDR1 is SGHTA and CDR2 is FQGNSA in the germline V gene. The junction had 6 bases not matched to a gene; V was cut back by 4 bases and J by 3 bases. The CDR3 spans 15 residues. CDR3 coding DNA: TGTGCCAGCAGCTGGGACAGGGGTTCTGTCTACGAGCAGTACTTC. Translation gives CASSWDRGSVYEQYF. Full variable domain (remainder filled in from reference TRBV7-2 and TRBJ2-7): GAGVSQSPSNKVTEKGKDVELRCDPISGHTALYWYRQSLGQGLEFLIYFQGNSAPDKSGLPSDRFSAERTGGSVSTLTIQRTQQEDSAVYLCASSWDRGSVYEQYFGPGTRLTVT.

The CDR3 nucleotides read TGTGCCAGCAGTAACTGGGGATCCTATGGCTACACCTTC. It encodes CASSNWGSYGYTF. The chain links TRBV6-5 to TRBJ1-2; unclear D gene. The CDR3 is 13 residues long. V was pared by 5 bases and J by 4 bases, with 11 bases between. Germline values: CDR1 MNHEY, CDR2 SVGAGI.